The sequence of this T cell receptor (beta chain) was determined in a study of CD8 T cells in Susac syndrome. RNA, at roughly 0.45 to 1 ug, was reverse transcribed with random hexamers. TCRdb redid the calling of the immunoSEQ multiplex PCR reads with MiXCR, one entry per CDR3 protein. The table shows fewer than 200,000 distinct CDR3 sequences, with roughly 95% occurring only once. The controls were healthy donors who were matched for age and sex. CDR1 is SGHAT, CDR2 FQNNGV, per germline. Germline trimming cut 3 bases from V and 9 bases from J; bases unmatched to any gene: 4. The CDR3 has 13 amino acids.

The sample taken for sequencing was CD4+ T cells from PBMCs. This clonotype was obtained from a human donor in good health. The chain employs TRBV11-2 and TRBJ2-1; 8 nucleotides agree with TRBD1. In DNA form, the CDR3 reads TGTGCCAGCAGCTTGGACAGGGATGGTGAGCAGTTCTTC. Amino acids: CASSLDRDGEQFF.